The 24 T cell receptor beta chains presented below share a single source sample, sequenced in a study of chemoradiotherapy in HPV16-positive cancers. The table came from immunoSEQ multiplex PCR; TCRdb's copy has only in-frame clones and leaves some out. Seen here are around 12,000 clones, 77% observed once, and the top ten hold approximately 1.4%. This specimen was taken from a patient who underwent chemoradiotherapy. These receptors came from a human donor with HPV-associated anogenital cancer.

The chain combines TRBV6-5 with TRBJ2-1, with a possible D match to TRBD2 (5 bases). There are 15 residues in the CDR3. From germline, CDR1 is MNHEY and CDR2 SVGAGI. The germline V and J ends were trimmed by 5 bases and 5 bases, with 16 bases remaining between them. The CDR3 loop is CASSQGSLGNNEQFF. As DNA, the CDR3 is TGTGCCAGCAGTCAAGGGAGTCTCGGTAACAATGAGCAGTTCTTC.

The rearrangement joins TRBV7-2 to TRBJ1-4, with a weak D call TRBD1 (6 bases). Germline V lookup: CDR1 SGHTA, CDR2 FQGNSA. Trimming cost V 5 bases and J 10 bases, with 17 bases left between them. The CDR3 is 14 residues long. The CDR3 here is CASSPTGLVGKLFF. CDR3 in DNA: TGTGCCAGCAGCCCTACAGGGTTGGTGGGAAAACTGTTTTTT.

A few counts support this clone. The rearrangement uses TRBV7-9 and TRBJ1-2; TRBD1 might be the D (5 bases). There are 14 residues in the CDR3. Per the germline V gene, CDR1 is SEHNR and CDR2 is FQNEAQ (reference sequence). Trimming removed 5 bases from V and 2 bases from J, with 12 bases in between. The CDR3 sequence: CASSPLGGNYGYTF. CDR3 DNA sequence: TGTGCCAGCAGCCCCCTTGGGGGGAACTATGGCTACACCTTC.

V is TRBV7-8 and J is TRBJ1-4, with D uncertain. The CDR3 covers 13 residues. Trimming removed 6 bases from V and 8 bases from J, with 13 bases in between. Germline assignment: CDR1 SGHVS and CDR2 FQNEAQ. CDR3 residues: CASRSGRGEKLFF. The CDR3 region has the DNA TGTGCCAGCAGATCAGGTCGGGGAGAAAAACTGTTTTTT.

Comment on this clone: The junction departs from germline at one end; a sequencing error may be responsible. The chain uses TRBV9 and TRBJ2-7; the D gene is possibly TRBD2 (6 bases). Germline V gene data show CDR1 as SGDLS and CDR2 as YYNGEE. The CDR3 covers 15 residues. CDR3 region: CASTVGAGWSNEQYF. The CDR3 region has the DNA TGTGCCAGCACCGTAGGGGCGGGGTGGAGTAACGAGCAGTACTTC.

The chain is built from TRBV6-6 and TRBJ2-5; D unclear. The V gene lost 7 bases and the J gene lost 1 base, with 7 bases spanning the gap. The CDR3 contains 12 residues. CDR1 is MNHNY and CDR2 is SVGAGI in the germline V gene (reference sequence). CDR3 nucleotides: TGTGCCAGCACCGGACGCCAAGAGACCCAGTACTTC. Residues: CASTGRQETQYF.

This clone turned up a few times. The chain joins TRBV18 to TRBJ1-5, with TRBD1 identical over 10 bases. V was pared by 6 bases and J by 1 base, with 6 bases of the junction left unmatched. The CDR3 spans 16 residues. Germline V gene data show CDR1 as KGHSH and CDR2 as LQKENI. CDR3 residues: CASSQRQGASNQPQHF. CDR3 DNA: TGTGCCAGCTCCCAAAGACAGGGGGCGAGCAATCAGCCCCAGCATTTT.

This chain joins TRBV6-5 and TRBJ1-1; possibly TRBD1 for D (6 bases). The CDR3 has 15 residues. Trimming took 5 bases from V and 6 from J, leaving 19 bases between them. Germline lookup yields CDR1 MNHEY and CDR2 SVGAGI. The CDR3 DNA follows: TGTGCCAGCAGTGGAACCACAGGGCTGATCGCTGAAGCTTTCTTT. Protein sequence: CASSGTTGLIAEAFF.

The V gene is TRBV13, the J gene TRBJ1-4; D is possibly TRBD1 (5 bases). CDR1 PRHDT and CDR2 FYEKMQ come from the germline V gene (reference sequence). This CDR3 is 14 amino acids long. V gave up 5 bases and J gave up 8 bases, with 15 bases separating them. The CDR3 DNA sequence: TGTGCCAGCAGCGGTCAGGGCTTTAGCGAAAAACTGTTTTTT. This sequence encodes CASSGQGFSEKLFF.

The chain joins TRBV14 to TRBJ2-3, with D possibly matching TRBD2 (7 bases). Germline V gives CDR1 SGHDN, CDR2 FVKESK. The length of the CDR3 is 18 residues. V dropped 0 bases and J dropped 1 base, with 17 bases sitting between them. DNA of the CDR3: TGTGCCAGCAGCCAAGATCCCATTACGGGGGGCCGCACAGATACGCAGTATTTT. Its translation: CASSQDPITGGRTDTQYF.

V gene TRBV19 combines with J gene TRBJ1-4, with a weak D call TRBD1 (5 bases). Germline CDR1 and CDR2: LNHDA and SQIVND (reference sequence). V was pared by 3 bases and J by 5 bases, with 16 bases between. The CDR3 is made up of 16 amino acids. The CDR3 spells CASSMGSGTENEKLFF. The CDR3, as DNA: TGTGCCAGTAGTATGGGGTCCGGGACCGAGAATGAAAAACTGTTTTTT.

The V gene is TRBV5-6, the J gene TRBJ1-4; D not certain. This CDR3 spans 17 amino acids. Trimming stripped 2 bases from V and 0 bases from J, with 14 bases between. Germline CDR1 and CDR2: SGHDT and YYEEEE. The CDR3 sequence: CASSFGLNGATNEKLFF. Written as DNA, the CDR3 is TGTGCCAGCAGCTTTGGATTGAACGGCGCAACTAATGAAAAACTGTTTTTT.

As DNA, the CDR3 is TGCGCCAGCAGCTCTACTCTATACTCTGGGGCCAACGTCCTGACTTTC. This translates into CASSSTLYSGANVLTF. The chain uses TRBV5-1 and TRBJ2-6; the D is unclear. The germline V gene encodes CDR1 SGHRS and CDR2 YFSETQ. Trimming pared 3 bases from V and 0 bases from J, leaving 10 bases between. This CDR3 has 16 amino acids.

In DNA form, the CDR3 reads TGTGCCAGCGCACGTCGGACAGGAGGGGATCAGCCCCAGCATTTT. Residues: CASARRTGGDQPQHF. This chain links TRBV7-2 with TRBJ1-5; 7 bases agree with TRBD1. CDR1 SGHTA and CDR2 FQGNSA come from the germline V gene. With 8 bases clipped from V and 5 bases from J, the junction kept 12 bases outside the gene matches. The CDR3 has 15 amino acids.

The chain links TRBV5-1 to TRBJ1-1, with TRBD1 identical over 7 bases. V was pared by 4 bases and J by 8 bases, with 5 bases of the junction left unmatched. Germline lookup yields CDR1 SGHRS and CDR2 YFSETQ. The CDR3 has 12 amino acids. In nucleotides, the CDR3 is TGCGCCAGCAGCCAAAAGACAGGGGAAGCTTTCTTT. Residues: CASSQKTGEAFF.

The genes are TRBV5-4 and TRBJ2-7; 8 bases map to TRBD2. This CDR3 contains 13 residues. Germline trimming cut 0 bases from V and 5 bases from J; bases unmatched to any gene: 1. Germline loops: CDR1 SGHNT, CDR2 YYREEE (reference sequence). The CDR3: CASSLAGGHEQYF. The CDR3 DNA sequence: TGTGCCAGCAGCTTGGCGGGGGGGCACGAGCAGTACTTC.

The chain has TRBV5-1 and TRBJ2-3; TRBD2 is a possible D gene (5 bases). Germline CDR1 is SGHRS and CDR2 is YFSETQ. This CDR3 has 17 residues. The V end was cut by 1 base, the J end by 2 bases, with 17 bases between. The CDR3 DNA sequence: TGCGCCAGCAGCTTGTTACTGGGAGCCAGAAACACAGATACGCAGTATTTT. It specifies CASSLLLGARNTDTQYF.

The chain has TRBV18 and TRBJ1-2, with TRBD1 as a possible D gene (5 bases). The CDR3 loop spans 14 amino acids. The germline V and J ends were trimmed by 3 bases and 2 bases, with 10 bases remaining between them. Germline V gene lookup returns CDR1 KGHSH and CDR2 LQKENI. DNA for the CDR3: TGTGCCAGCTCACCCTCGACAGAAAACTATGGCTACACCTTC. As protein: CASSPSTENYGYTF.

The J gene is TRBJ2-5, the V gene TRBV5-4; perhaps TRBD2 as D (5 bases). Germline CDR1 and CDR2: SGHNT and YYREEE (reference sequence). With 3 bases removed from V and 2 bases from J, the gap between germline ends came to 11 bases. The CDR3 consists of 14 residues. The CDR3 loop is CASSWVGSQETQYF. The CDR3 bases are TGTGCCAGCAGCTGGGTGGGGAGTCAAGAGACCCAGTACTTC.

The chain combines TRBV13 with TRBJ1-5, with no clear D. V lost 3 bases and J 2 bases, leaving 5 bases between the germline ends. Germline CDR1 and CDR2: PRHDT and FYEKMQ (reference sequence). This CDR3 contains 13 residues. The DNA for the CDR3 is TGTGCCAGCAGCTTCGGGGGCAATCAGCCCCAGCATTTT. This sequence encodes CASSFGGNQPQHF.

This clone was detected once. The CDR3 loop reads CASSSTGAGTGELFF. The CDR3, as DNA: TGTGCCAGCAGCTCGACAGGGGCGGGGACCGGGGAGCTGTTTTTT. The rearrangement uses TRBV7-2 and TRBJ2-2; 8 bases agree with TRBD1. V was pared by 4 bases and J by 5 bases, with 6 bases of the junction left unmatched. The CDR3 length is 15 residues. Germline V lookup: CDR1 SGHTA, CDR2 FQGNSA.

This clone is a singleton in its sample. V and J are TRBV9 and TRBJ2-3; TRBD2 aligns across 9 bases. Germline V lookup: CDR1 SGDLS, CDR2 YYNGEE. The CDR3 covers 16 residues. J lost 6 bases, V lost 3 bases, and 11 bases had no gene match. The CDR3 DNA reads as TGTGCCAGCAGCGCCGAAGCGGGGGGATCCTTTGATACGCAGTATTTT. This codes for CASSAEAGGSFDTQYF.

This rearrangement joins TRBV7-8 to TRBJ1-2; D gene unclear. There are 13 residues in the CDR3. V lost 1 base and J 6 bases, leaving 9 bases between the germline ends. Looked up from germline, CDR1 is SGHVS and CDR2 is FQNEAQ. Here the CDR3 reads CASSLGPGDGYTF. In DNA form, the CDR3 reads TGTGCCAGCAGCTTAGGGCCAGGCGATGGCTACACCTTC.

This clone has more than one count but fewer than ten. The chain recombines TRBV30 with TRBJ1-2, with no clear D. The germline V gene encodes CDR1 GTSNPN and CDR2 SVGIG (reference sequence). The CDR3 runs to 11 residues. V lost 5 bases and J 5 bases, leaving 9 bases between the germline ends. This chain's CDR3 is CAWVRRYGYTF. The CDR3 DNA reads TGTGCCTGGGTCCGGCGGTATGGCTACACCTTC.